The present TCR beta chain was sequenced within a study of CD8 T cells in Susac syndrome. An amount of RNA that ranged from about 0.45 to 1 ug was reverse transcribed with random hexamers. Using its own MiXCR run on the immunoSEQ multiplex PCR reads, TCRdb lists one record per CDR3 protein. The table lists around 270,000 distinct CDR3 sequences, around 89% of them singletons. Peripheral blood CD8+ and CD4+ T cells were profiled by TCR beta sequencing. Trimming took off 4 bases at V and 4 bases at J, with 7 bases between the two ends. Germline values: CDR1 SQVTM, CDR2 ANQGSEA. The CDR3 is 11 amino acids.

The clonotype originates from a human donor with multiple sclerosis. The chain is built from TRBV29-1 and TRBJ1-2, with no clear D. Sequenced: CD8+ T cells from PBMCs. The DNA of the CDR3 is TGCAGCGTTGCCGTAGGCTATGGCTACACCTTC. It encodes CSVAVGYGYTF. Full variable domain (outside the CDR3, taken from reference TRBV29-1 and TRBJ1-2): SAVISQKPSRDICQRGTSLTIQCQVDSQVTMMFWYRQQPGQSLTLIATANQGSEATYESGFVIDKFPISRPNLTFSTLTVSNMSPEDSSIYLCSVAVGYGYTFGSGTRLTVV.